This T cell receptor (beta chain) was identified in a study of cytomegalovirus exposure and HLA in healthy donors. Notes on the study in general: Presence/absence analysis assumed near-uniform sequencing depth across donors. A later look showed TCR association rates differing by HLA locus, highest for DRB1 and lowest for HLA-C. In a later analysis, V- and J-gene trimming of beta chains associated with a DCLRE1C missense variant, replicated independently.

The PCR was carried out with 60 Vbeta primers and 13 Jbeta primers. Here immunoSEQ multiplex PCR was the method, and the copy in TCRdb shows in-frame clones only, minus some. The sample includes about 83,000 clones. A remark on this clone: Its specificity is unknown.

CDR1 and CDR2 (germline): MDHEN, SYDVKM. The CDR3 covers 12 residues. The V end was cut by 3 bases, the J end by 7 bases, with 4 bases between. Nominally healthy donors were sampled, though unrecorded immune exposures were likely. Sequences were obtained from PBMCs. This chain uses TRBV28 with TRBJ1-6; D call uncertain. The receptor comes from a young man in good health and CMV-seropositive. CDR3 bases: TGTGCCAGCAGTTTTAGAAATTCACCCCTCCACTTT. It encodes CASSFRNSPLHF.